The text below deals with one T cell receptor (beta chain). What it recognizes is unknown. The assay was immunoSEQ multiplex PCR, and TCRdb's table has in-frame clones only and misses some. Here the sample spans some 38,000 clones, roughly 92% being singletons. CDR1 is MNHEY and CDR2 is SVGAGI in the germline V gene. Between the trimmed V and J ends, which lost 2 bases and 5 bases, there was a span of 9 bases. The CDR3 runs to 13 residues. The data belong to a study of lymphopenia after photon versus proton radiotherapy. Study-wide findings and caveats: Post-nadir diversity loss with photons came from oligoclonal expansion, particularly CD8+ Temra cells. Only patients who died were analyzed for survival; proton advantage is unproven.

The sequence was obtained from a man aged 60 to 69 with cholangiocarcinoma. The gene calls are TRBV6-5 and TRBJ1-1, with unresolved D. Sample: peripheral blood, taken from a patient treated with photon-based radiotherapy. In DNA form, the CDR3 reads TGTGCCAGCAGTTACGTAGGGAGAACTGAAGCTTTCTTT. Encoded protein: CASSYVGRTEAFF.